Following are 18 T cell receptor beta chains from one sample sequenced in a study of T cell responses to AZD1222 COVID-19 vaccine. Clones were sequenced by immunoSEQ multiplex PCR, and TCRdb holds only the in-frame ones, with some missing. The repertoire holds about 160,000 clones, 90% to 95% seen once, with around 2% in the top ten. The material sequenced was peripheral blood, taken on day 0 of AZD1222 vaccination. These receptors originate from an adult in good health.

V gene TRBV19 combines with J gene TRBJ1-6; D is unclear. CDR3 size: 15 residues. V lost 3 bases to trimming and J lost 9 bases, with 15 bases between them. CDR1 is LNHDA and CDR2 is SQIVND in the germline V gene (reference sequence). CDR3 amino acids: CASSIGSEFTSPLHF. The CDR3 DNA reads TGTGCCAGTAGTATTGGATCCGAGTTTACTTCACCCCTCCACTTT.

The chain combines TRBV28 with TRBJ1-1, with TRBD1 matching 9 bases. V lost 6 bases and J lost 1; bases outside the gene matches: 6. Germline values: CDR1 MDHEN, CDR2 SYDVKM. This CDR3 has 15 residues. CDR3 sequence (DNA): TGTGCCAGCAGGGCTCGACAGGGGGGGAACACTGAAGCTTTCTTT. Its translation: CASRARQGGNTEAFF.

V is TRBV5-1 and J is TRBJ2-7, with D possibly matching TRBD2 (6 bases). Trimming stripped 0 bases from V and 7 bases from J, with 17 bases between. This CDR3 is 15 amino acids long. Per germline, CDR1 SGHRS and CDR2 YFSETQ. The DNA for the CDR3 is TGCGCCAGCAGCTTGGCCACAGTGGGAGGAGGTGAGCAGTACTTC. Translated, it gives CASSLATVGGGEQYF.

The rearrangement uses TRBV15 and TRBJ2-1, with D possibly TRBD1 on 5 matching bases. The CDR3 has 12 residues. Germline CDR1 is LNHNV and CDR2 is YYDKDF (reference sequence). V lost 1 base to trimming and J lost 16 bases, with 14 bases between them. CDR3 DNA sequence: TGTGCCACCAGCAGAGGGACACCGAGCCATTTCTTC. This codes for CATSRGTPSHFF.

This chain uses TRBV7-2 with TRBJ1-4; D not resolved. V lost 2 bases, J lost 5 bases, and 6 bases lay in between. The germline gives CDR1 SGHTA, CDR2 FQGNSA. The CDR3 covers 13 residues. The chain's CDR3 is CASSLSGNEKLFF. The CDR3 DNA reads TGTGCCAGCAGCTTAAGTGGGAATGAAAAACTGTTTTTT.

The chain is built from TRBV27 and TRBJ1-1; 7 nucleotides align to TRBD1. The CDR3 consists of 16 residues. CDR1 and CDR2 from the germline V gene are MNHEY and SMNVEV (reference sequence). With V trimmed by 5 bases and J by 1 base, 10 bases remained unmatched. The CDR3 reads CASSPRPGQANTEAFF. DNA of the CDR3: TGTGCCAGCAGTCCGCGACCCGGACAGGCGAACACTGAAGCTTTCTTT.

This clone was detected a few times. The rearrangement joins TRBV6-2 or TRBV6-3 to TRBJ1-1; no clear D. Per the germline V gene, CDR1 is MNHEY and CDR2 is SVGEGT. The CDR3 has 13 residues. V lost 4 bases to trimming and J lost 5 bases, with 11 bases between them. In DNA form, the CDR3 reads TGTGCCAGCAGTTCCAGGCGGGAAACTGAAGCTTTCTTT. Protein product: CASSSRRETEAFF.

V usage is TRBV11-3 and J usage is TRBJ2-2; D gene uncertain. The V and J ends lost 5 bases and 5 bases respectively, with 3 bases between them. The CDR3 contains 11 residues. Looked up from germline, CDR1 is SGHNT and CDR2 is YENEEA. The CDR3 sequence: CASSHTGELFF. The CDR3 DNA sequence: TGTGCCAGCAGCCATACCGGGGAGCTGTTTTTT.

This chain connects TRBV5-4 to TRBJ1-1, with TRBD1 matching 8 bases. CDR3 length: 17 residues. The trim removed 2 bases at V and 3 bases at J, leaving 12 bases unmatched. CDR1 is SGHNT, CDR2 YYREEE, per germline (reference sequence). In DNA, the CDR3 is TGTGCCAGCAGCTTACCGGGACAGGTTAATAGGTACACTGAAGCTTTCTTT. Its translation is CASSLPGQVNRYTEAFF.

The chain employs TRBV7-2 and TRBJ2-3, with D perhaps given as TRBD1 or TRBD2 (5 bases each). V was pared by 7 bases and J by 4 bases, with 21 bases between. The CDR3 length is 16 residues. Germline CDR1 and CDR2: SGHTA and FQGNSA. CDR3 sequence (DNA): TGTGCCAGCACCCAGGGAGTGGGGCGGGCCCCAGATACGCAGTATTTT. This translates into CASTQGVGRAPDTQYF. The full variable domain, completed using reference TRBV7-2 and TRBJ2-3, is GAGVSQSPSNKVTEKGKDVELRCDPISGHTALYWYRQSLGQGLEFLIYFQGNSAPDKSGLPSDRFSAERTGGSVSTLTIQRTQQEDSAVYLCASTQGVGRAPDTQYFGPGTRLTVL.

The rearrangement links TRBV4-1 to TRBJ1-2; no firm D call. The length of the CDR3 is 11 residues. Germline CDR1 and CDR2: MGHRA and YSYEKL. Deletions cut 3 bases from V and 8 bases from J, with 7 bases between. CDR3 sequence: CASSHREGYTF. The CDR3 coding sequence is TGCGCCAGCAGCCATAGGGAGGGCTACACCTTC.

V is TRBV28 and J is TRBJ2-2; D gene unclear. The germline gives CDR1 MDHEN, CDR2 SYDVKM. V was trimmed by 7 bases and J by 1 base, leaving 13 bases between them. The CDR3 totals 15 residues. The CDR3 loop reads CASTDWAGNTGELFF. The CDR3 nucleotides read TGTGCCAGCACCGATTGGGCAGGGAACACCGGGGAGCTGTTTTTT.

V and J are TRBV6-6 and TRBJ2-5, with 8 bases fitting TRBD2. Germline V gene sequence: CDR1 MNHNY, CDR2 SVGAGI (reference sequence). V was clipped by 2 bases and J by 2 bases; unmatched bases: 4. The CDR3 is 15 residues long. CDR3 loop: CASSYVTSGQETQYF. The DNA for the CDR3 is TGTGCCAGCAGTTACGTAACTAGCGGACAAGAGACCCAGTACTTC.

The chain joins TRBV10-3 to TRBJ1-2, with 10 bases matching TRBD1. The CDR3 loop spans 16 amino acids. Per germline, CDR1 ENHRY and CDR2 SYGVKD. With 0 bases clipped from V and 8 bases from J, the junction kept 9 bases outside the gene matches. CDR3 sequence: CAISESTGGGVEGYTF. The DNA of the CDR3 is TGTGCCATCAGTGAGTCGACAGGGGGCGGAGTGGAAGGCTACACCTTC.

This clone was found once. V is TRBV29-1 and J is TRBJ2-3, with TRBD1 as a possible D gene (5 bases). V was trimmed by 5 bases and J by 2 bases, leaving 8 bases between them. The CDR3 loop spans 12 amino acids. The germline CDR1 and CDR2 sequences are SQVTM and ANQGSEA. The CDR3 loop reads CSVWGPTDTQYF. CDR3 in DNA: TGCAGCGTTTGGGGCCCCACAGATACGCAGTATTTT.

The chain joins TRBV5-4 to TRBJ2-7; D not resolved. V was cut by 5 bases and J by 0 bases, with 15 bases left in between. CDR1 is SGHNT and CDR2 is YYREEE in the germline V gene (reference sequence). This CDR3 has 15 amino acids. The CDR3 DNA reads TGTGCCAGCAGTCAACTGACTGAGCACTCCTACGAGCAGTACTTC. Translated, it gives CASSQLTEHSYEQYF.

This rearrangement joins TRBV2 to TRBJ2-7, with a weak D call TRBD2 (6 bases). The CDR3 loop spans 13 amino acids. V was clipped by 1 base and J by 9 bases, with 13 bases between them. The V gene's germline CDR1 is SNHLY and CDR2 FYNNEI. In DNA form, the CDR3 reads TGTGCCAGCAGTGAAGGCCGGGGGATCGGGCAGTACTTC. This translates into CASSEGRGIGQYF.

Here the CDR3 reads CASSLAGGTSYEQYF. In DNA, the CDR3 is TGTGCCAGCAGTTTAGCGGGGGGAACCTCCTACGAGCAGTACTTC. The chain joins TRBV28 to TRBJ2-7; 8 bases match TRBD2. The germline gives CDR1 MDHEN, CDR2 SYDVKM. The CDR3 loop spans 15 amino acids. Trimming at V came to 2 bases and at J to 0 bases, leaving 3 bases not matched to a gene.